This T cell receptor beta chain originates from a study of cytomegalovirus exposure and HLA in healthy donors. Germline V gene data show CDR1 as SGHTA and CDR2 as FQGTGA. Germline trimming cut 5 bases from V and 0 bases from J; bases unmatched to any gene: 16. The CDR3 has 19 residues. PCR involved 60 Vbeta and 13 Jbeta primers. Using immunoSEQ multiplex PCR, the repertoire was profiled, and TCRdb retains in-frame clones only, with some absent. The sample contains tens of thousands of clones, roughly 77% of which appear only once. This TCR was recovered from a woman aged 40 to 55 in good health and CMV-seropositive. The sequencing sample was made of PBMCs. This chain links TRBV7-3 with TRBJ2-3, with 8 bases matching TRBD2. In nucleotides, the CDR3 is TGTGCCAGCAGCCCCCGGGGTTATAGCGGGGCGTCTAGCACAGATACGCAGTATTTT. This sequence encodes CASSPRGYSGASSTDTQYF.